What follows describes a single TCR beta chain. Its binding antigen is unknown. Base quality data are lacking; no much larger clone is found one base away. From cysteine to phenylalanine, the CDR3 is 13 amino acids long. The read is trimmed to its CDR3 DNA, 39 bases read in frame from base 1. V drops 4 bases and J drops 7 bases, leaving 11 bases in between. This sample was taken from a study of blood T cell repertoires in COVID-19 (TCRdb year 2020). In the study overall: Samples from collaborators originated in the United States, Italy and Spain and spanned both the acute and convalescent phases of COVID-19. Samples came from the ongoing ImmuneRACE study (first 160 participants) plus 1,254 subjects from 6 global collaborators. Subjects who had been exposed to COVID-19, were actively infected with it, or had recovered from it provided the deeply sampled blood TCRbeta repertoires that made up the dataset. Where available, HLA class I and class II types were obtained from metadata supplied by the sample provider rather than from assay-based typing. The prospective study material was composed of cDNA or gDNA derived from T cells, B-cell-depleted T cells, or PBMCs. A de-identified subject ID, COVID-19 status, age in years and sex were almost always included in the sample metadata. The repertoires were released in a freely available public database intended as a resource for research on the immune response to SARS-CoV-2. General findings and caveats noted by the study authors: Clinical and demographic metadata were provided uncurated, with the amount varying by source and participant.

At one collaborating source in Seattle, patients were enrolled during active infection and were followed longitudinally through the course of disease. Collaborating institutions collected whole blood in K2EDTA tubes following their own protocols. For TCRbeta analysis, collaborator samples were shipped as frozen whole blood, as isolated PBMCs, or as DNA extracted from either sample type. TCRbeta CDR3 regions were amplified from genomic DNA using the immunoSEQ Assay, a bias-controlled multiplex PCR. The published analysis was carried out like this. The number of nucleated cells in each sample was estimated from the amplification of reference gene primers within the assay. To quantify the absolute abundance of each unique TCRbeta CDR3 rearrangement, sequence reads were collapsed and filtered. For each sample, productive Simpson clonality was calculated as the square root of Simpson's diversity index across productive rearrangements. TCRdb took this table from immuneACCESS and kept in-frame rearrangements with V and J called. Such tables lack part of the clones; where checked against another copy, unresolved V genes explain under half of the gap, and the rest is unexplained. From that table come the V and J calls and clone size; the DNA was used to work out D and trimming. Across this sample there are about 420,000 clones, with approximately 90% seen only once. 0.7% to 0.85% of the sample lies in the top ten.

The source is a young man with COVID-19, enrolled during active disease. The V gene is TRBV23-1 and the J gene is TRBJ2-1; the D gene is perhaps TRBD2, from 5 matching bases. TRBV23-1 is noted as an ORF with a role that remains uncertain. The sample was peripheral blood. The CDR3 corresponds to CASSPLSGNEQFF. The DNA reads as follows: TGCGCCAGCAGTCCCCTTTCGGGAAATGAGCAGTTCTTC.